This T cell receptor (beta chain) appears in the sequencing data of a study of cytomegalovirus exposure and HLA in healthy donors. Study-wide results and caveats: Reportedly, TCR beta sequences accurately predicted HLA-A and HLA-B alleles in most subjects.

Primers: 60 Vbeta forward and 13 Jbeta reverse. TCRdb's copy holds only in-frame clones and misses some; the assay was immunoSEQ multiplex PCR. The sample includes 130,000 to 150,000 clones, around two thirds of them seen just once. Notes on this clone: Its antigen remains unidentified. The sample has other DNA sequences that encode this CDR3 too.

The clonotype was recovered from a man aged 18-30 years in good health and CMV-seropositive. Sequencing was performed on PBMCs.

The CDR3 DNA is TGTGCCAGCAGTGTGCGCCAACTTGAAGCTTTCTTT. Translating gives CASSVRQLEAFF. The chain carries TRBV6-1 and TRBJ1-1; no firm D call. CDR3 size: 12 residues. V was shortened by 4 bases and J by 7 bases, with 10 bases between the two germline ends. Germline lookup yields CDR1 MNHNS and CDR2 SASEGT.